What follows are 12 T cell receptor beta chains derived from one specimen sequenced in a study of beta chain features in type 1 diabetes. Expressed TCRB transcripts were sequenced, since all the RNA that had been isolated was reverse transcribed. Repertoires were generated with immunoSEQ multiplex PCR, while TCRdb's copy carries only in-frame clones and drops some. This sample yields over 600,000 clones, of which 9.5% to 15% are seen a single time; roughly 0.12% belongs to the top ten. Their recognized antigens are unknown. Study-wide results and caveats: Patients with Type 1 diabetes showed moderately but significantly shorter TCRB CDR3s in all four CD4+ subsets.

The specimen was naive CD4+ T cells from blood. The receptors originated from a man aged 25-40 years with type 1 diabetes.

A few counts support this clone. V and J are TRBV7-2 and TRBJ2-3; TRBD1 aligns across 10 bases. The CDR3 length is 15 residues. Germline loops: CDR1 SGHTA, CDR2 FQGNSA. J was trimmed by 4 bases and V by 2 bases; bases with no gene match: 3. The CDR3 DNA follows: TGTGCCAGCAGCTTATCAGGGACAGGGGCAGATACGCAGTATTTT. Protein: CASSLSGTGADTQYF.

This clone was seen a handful of times. This chain uses TRBV7-9 with TRBJ2-3; 8 bases agree with TRBD1. CDR1 SEHNR and CDR2 FQNEAQ come from the germline V gene (reference sequence). CDR3 size: 15 residues. J was trimmed by 0 bases and V by 3 bases; bases with no gene match: 2. The CDR3 region is CASSFTGGSTDTQYF. CDR3 nucleotide sequence: TGTGCCAGCAGCTTTACAGGGGGGAGCACAGATACGCAGTATTTT.

J is TRBJ2-4 and V is TRBV4-2; 12 bases are a match to TRBD2. The V gene end was trimmed by 1 base and the J gene end by 11 bases; junction bases not matched to a gene: 3. The CDR3 extends over 14 amino acids. Germline loops: CDR1 LGHNA, CDR2 YNFKEQ. CDR3 DNA sequence: TGTGCCAGCAGCCAAGGGACTAGCGGGGCTCTTCAGTACTTC. Its protein is CASSQGTSGALQYF.

This chain joins TRBV29-1 and TRBJ1-2; no reliable D call. Germline CDR1 SQVTM, CDR2 ANQGSEA. CDR3 length: 11 residues. V gave up 4 bases and J gave up 4 bases, with 7 bases separating them. The CDR3, as DNA: TGCAGCGTTGCACAGCCCTATGGCTACACCTTC. Translated: CSVAQPYGYTF.

The CDR3 DNA is TGTGCCAGCAGGCCACCCGGAAATGGGCAGACCACAGATACGCAGTATTTT. Amino acid sequence: CASRPPGNGQTTDTQYF. The rearrangement joins TRBV5-4 to TRBJ2-3; no reliable D call. The CDR3 has 17 residues. Trimming removed 5 bases from V and 2 bases from J, with 21 bases in between. In germline, CDR1 is SGHNT, CDR2 YYREEE (reference sequence). Filled out from reference TRBV5-4 and TRBJ2-3, the complete variable domain reads ETGVTQSPTHLIKTRGQQVTLRCSSQSGHNTVSWYQQALGQGPQFIFQYYREEENGRGNFPPRFSGLQFPNYSSELNVNALELDDSALYLCASRPPGNGQTTDTQYFGPGTRLTVL.

The table lists this clone with a few counts. J is TRBJ1-6 and V is TRBV9, with 11 bases identical to TRBD1. Germline V gene lookup returns CDR1 SGDLS and CDR2 YYNGEE. The CDR3 is 15 residues long. Trimming removed 2 bases from V and 10 bases from J; junction bases left unmatched: 5. The CDR3, as DNA: TGTGCCAGCAGCGTTCGGACAGGGGGCAAATCACCCCTCCACTTT. Translation gives CASSVRTGGKSPLHF. Full variable domain (rest looked up from reference TRBV9 and TRBJ1-6): DSGVTQTPKHLITATGQRVTLRCSPRSGDLSVYWYQQSLDQGLQFLIQYYNGEERAKGNILERFSAQQFPDLHSELNLSSLELGDSALYFCASSVRTGGKSPLHFGNGTRLTVT.

V and J are TRBV5-1 and TRBJ2-3; 9 bases align to TRBD1. The germline V gene encodes CDR1 SGHRS and CDR2 YFSETQ. The CDR3 is 15 residues long. The V segment lost 4 bases and the J segment 5 bases; nucleotides outside the gene matches: 8. CDR3 loop: CASSVPGQGGDTQYF. As DNA, the CDR3 is TGCGCCAGCAGCGTCCCGGGACAGGGCGGAGATACGCAGTATTTT.

CDR3 residues: CSVRRRASGGGDTQYF. The CDR3 coding sequence is TGCAGCGTGAGGCGGAGGGCTAGCGGGGGGGGAGATACGCAGTATTTT. This chain joins TRBV29-1 and TRBJ2-3; 12 bases are shared with TRBD2. Trimming removed 6 bases from V and 5 bases from J; junction bases left unmatched: 12. The CDR3 length is 16 residues. CDR1 is SQVTM and CDR2 is ANQGSEA in the germline V gene.

This chain uses TRBV5-1 with TRBJ2-2; 8 bases map to TRBD2. V lost 7 bases to trimming and J lost 0 bases; unmatched junction nucleotides: 5. Germline CDR1 is SGHRS and CDR2 is YFSETQ. The CDR3 extends over 15 amino acids. This chain's CDR3 is CASSGLAANTGELFF. CDR3 DNA: TGCGCCAGCTCCGGACTAGCTGCGAACACCGGGGAGCTGTTTTTT.

The V call is TRBV7-2, the J call TRBJ1-1; a weak D match, TRBD1 (6 bases). This CDR3 has 14 residues. The germline V gene encodes CDR1 SGHTA and CDR2 FQGNSA. The germline V and J ends were trimmed by 4 bases and 1 base, with 10 bases remaining between them. CDR3 sequence (DNA): TGTGCCAGCAGCTCACAGGGCAGGAACACTGAAGCTTTCTTT. This codes for CASSSQGRNTEAFF.

In regard to this clone: A junction boundary mismatches the germline segment, possibly from a read error. The genes are TRBV14 and TRBJ2-2; 8 bases align to TRBD2. The CDR3 is 17 amino acids. Germline V gives CDR1 SGHDN, CDR2 FVKESK. The CDR3, as DNA: TGTGCCAGCAGCCAGCGTAGCGGGGACCCGAACACCGGGGAGCCGTTTTTT. Its protein product is CASSQRSGDPNTGEPFF.

This rearrangement joins TRBV10-1 to TRBJ2-3; no clear D. Per germline, CDR1 WNHNN and CDR2 SYGVQD (reference sequence). The CDR3 is 14 amino acids. The V end lost 9 bases, the J end lost 0 bases, and 13 bases lay between the germline ends. The chain's CDR3 is CASAMAESTDTQYF. The CDR3 nucleotides read TGCGCCAGTGCCATGGCGGAGAGCACAGATACGCAGTATTTT.